This passage covers 25 T cell receptor beta chains from one sample sequenced in a study of shared clonotypes between healthy human individuals (dated by TCRdb to the early 2020s). The method was the immunoSEQ multiplex PCR assay. As stored in TCRdb, this immuneACCESS dataset retains in-frame rearrangements with V and J assigned. A fraction of the clones does not appear; measured against another copy, unresolved V genes explain less than half of the discrepancy, and the remainder lacks a known reason. Within this sample are hundreds of thousands of clones, with 85% to 95% of them counted one time only. Together, the top ten hold over 0.1% of the sample. CD8 naive samples were obtained by positive selection for CCR7 among CD45RO-negative cells, yielding a CD45RA+CCR7+ population from which TemRA cells were excluded. Sequencing was carried out using naive CD8+ T cells sorted from blood. Read against the paper, the sample's cell subset or site label means: CD45RA+CCR7+. The source is a woman aged 25-40 years in good health.

V gene TRBV19 combines with J gene TRBJ2-7, with D unresolved. V was shortened by 1 base and J by 2 bases, with 9 bases between the two germline ends. The CDR3 runs to 14 residues. Germline assignment: CDR1 LNHDA and CDR2 SQIVND (reference sequence). The CDR3: CASSIGAATYEQYF. The CDR3 DNA reads TGTGCCAGTAGTATAGGGGCAGCCACCTACGAGCAGTACTTC.

This clone was seen more than once but under ten times. The V call is TRBV28, the J call TRBJ1-5, with 7 positions matching TRBD1. This CDR3 spans 15 amino acids. J lost 9 bases, V lost 3 bases, and 11 bases had no gene match. Germline CDR1 MDHEN, CDR2 SYDVKM. The CDR3 DNA is TGTGCCAGCAGTTTCCCCCGACAGGGTTATTTGCCCCAGCATTTT. It encodes CASSFPRQGYLPQHF.

CDR3 DNA sequence: TGTGCCAGCAGCCAACACCCTTGGGAGCAGTACTTC. Translated: CASSQHPWEQYF. This sequence joins TRBV7-9 and TRBJ2-7; no firm D call. Germline V gene data show CDR1 as SEHNR and CDR2 as FQNEAQ (reference sequence). The CDR3 consists of 12 residues. V was shortened by 5 bases and J by 7 bases, with 12 bases between the two germline ends.

The chain joins TRBV7-9 to TRBJ2-7, with TRBD2 identical over 7 bases. Trimming took 2 bases from V and 6 from J; bases not matched to a gene: 13. CDR1 and CDR2 (germline): SEHNR, FQNEAQ (reference sequence). This CDR3 is built from 16 residues. CDR3 bases: TGTGCCAGCAGCTTAAACGCCGCGGGAGATAGCGGCGAGCAGTACTTC. Protein product: CASSLNAAGDSGEQYF.

The chain employs TRBV5-6 and TRBJ2-5; D gene unclear. V shed 0 bases and J shed 3 bases, with 9 bases lying between them. The CDR3 sequence is 14 residues long. Germline V gives CDR1 SGHDT, CDR2 YYEEEE. The CDR3 nucleotides are TGTGCCAGCAGCTTGGGTTCCTTAAAAGAGACCCAGTACTTC. This codes for CASSLGSLKETQYF. Drawing the rest from reference TRBV5-6 and TRBJ2-5, the complete variable domain is DAGVTQSPTHLIKTRGQQVTLRCSPKSGHDTVSWYQQALGQGPQFIFQYYEEEERQRGNFPDRFSGHQFPNYSSELNVNALLLGDSALYLCASSLGSLKETQYFGPGTRLLVL.

This chain connects TRBV6-4 to TRBJ1-1; 7 bases are shared with TRBD1. The CDR3 runs 14 residues. Germline CDR1 reads MRHNA; CDR2 reads SNTAGT. V was clipped by 4 bases and J by 3 bases; unmatched bases: 5. CDR3 protein: CASSVGQGDTEAFF. The CDR3 region has the DNA TGTGCCAGCAGTGTTGGTCAGGGGGACACTGAAGCTTTCTTT.

The chain couples TRBV19 to TRBJ1-2; D might be TRBD1 (6 bases). The CDR3 runs to 17 residues. V lost 0 bases and J lost 4, with 18 bases in between. Germline V gene lookup returns CDR1 LNHDA and CDR2 SQIVND (reference sequence). The CDR3 sequence: CASSIDLDTGSFYGYTF. For the CDR3, the DNA is TGTGCCAGTAGTATAGACCTCGATACAGGGAGCTTCTATGGCTACACCTTC.

The rearrangement links TRBV4-1 to TRBJ2-2; TRBD2 aligns across 10 bases. Germline CDR1 reads MGHRA; CDR2 reads YSYEKL. This CDR3 region has 16 residues. With 0 bases clipped from V and 6 bases from J, the junction kept 4 bases outside the gene matches. The CDR3 DNA follows: TGCGCCAGCAGCCAAGAAGGTACTAGCGGGGCCGGGGAGCTGTTTTTT. Residues: CASSQEGTSGAGELFF.

Comments on this clone: This sample also contains other DNA sequences that code for the same CDR3. The chain employs TRBV9 and TRBJ2-2, with no clear D. This CDR3 is 13 amino acids long. The V and J ends lost 0 bases and 4 bases respectively, with 4 bases between them. Germline CDR1 SGDLS, CDR2 YYNGEE. In DNA form, the CDR3 reads TGTGCCAGCAGCGTAGCAGGCACCGGGGAGCTGTTTTTT. Translating gives CASSVAGTGELFF.

The CDR3 sequence is CASSRNYEQYF. Written as DNA, the CDR3 is TGTGCCAGCAGTCGGAACTACGAGCAGTACTTC. The chain carries TRBV7-9 and TRBJ2-7; D unclear. Trimming took 6 bases from V and 3 from J, leaving 6 bases between them. Germline V gives CDR1 SEHNR, CDR2 FQNEAQ (reference sequence). The CDR3 loop spans 11 amino acids.

The sample holds one count of this clone. The chain combines TRBV5-4 with TRBJ2-6; D ambiguous. The V gene's germline CDR1 is SGHNT and CDR2 YYREEE (reference sequence). V lost 5 bases and J lost 0, with 9 bases in between. There are 15 residues in the CDR3. Written as DNA, the CDR3 is TGTGCCAGCAGTGCTCCGGGCTCTGGGGCCAACGTCCTGACTTTC. Protein product: CASSAPGSGANVLTF. Full variable domain (remainder filled in from reference TRBV5-4 and TRBJ2-6): ETGVTQSPTHLIKTRGQQVTLRCSSQSGHNTVSWYQQALGQGPQFIFQYYREEENGRGNFPPRFSGLQFPNYSSELNVNALELDDSALYLCASSAPGSGANVLTFGAGSRLTVL.

The rearrangement links TRBV28 to TRBJ1-2; no reliable D call. Germline CDR1 is MDHEN and CDR2 is SYDVKM. Trimming removed 5 bases from V and 6 bases from J, with 16 bases in between. The CDR3 runs 14 residues. The chain's CDR3 is CASSPDYGSNGYTF. In DNA form, the CDR3 reads TGTGCCAGCAGTCCAGACTACGGATCAAATGGCTACACCTTC.

This clone is a singleton in its sample. The rearrangement links TRBV29-1 to TRBJ1-2; 8 bases are shared with TRBD1. This CDR3 has 14 residues. Germline assignment: CDR1 SQVTM and CDR2 ANQGSEA. V lost 7 bases and J lost 7; bases outside the gene matches: 14. The CDR3 protein is CSAVWTGPLGGYTF. For the CDR3, the DNA is TGCAGCGCTGTGTGGACAGGGCCGTTGGGTGGCTACACCTTC.

This clone was seen just once. The genes are TRBV28 and TRBJ2-1, with TRBD2 matching 8 bases. V was pared by 2 bases and J by 12 bases, with 18 bases of the junction left unmatched. The CDR3 runs to 17 residues. The germline CDR1 and CDR2 sequences are MDHEN and SYDVKM. CDR3 region: CASSLPRREGKGEGQFF. DNA for the CDR3: TGTGCCAGCAGTTTACCCCGACGGGAGGGCAAGGGAGAGGGGCAGTTCTTC. The full variable domain, its missing parts supplied by reference TRBV28 and TRBJ2-1, is DVKVTQSSRYLVKRTGEKVFLECVQDMDHENMFWYRQDPGLGLRLIYFSYDVKMKEKGDIPEGYSVSREKKERFSLILESASTNQTSMYLCASSLPRREGKGEGQFFGPGTRLTVL.

V usage is TRBV28 and J usage is TRBJ1-2; D perhaps matches TRBD1 (5 bases). Trimming cost V 5 bases and J 4 bases, with 14 bases left between them. CDR3 length: 14 residues. From germline, CDR1 is MDHEN and CDR2 SYDVKM. The CDR3 DNA reads TGTGCCAGCAGTCCCGGGGGACTGTTCTATGGCTACACCTTC. Its protein is CASSPGGLFYGYTF.

This chain connects TRBV5-6 to TRBJ2-7; 7 bases are a match to TRBD2. V was pared by 4 bases and J by 3 bases, with 10 bases of the junction left unmatched. Per the germline V gene, CDR1 is SGHDT and CDR2 is YYEEEE. This CDR3 has 15 residues. The CDR3 nucleotides are TGTGCCAGCAGCAGGGGTAGCGGGCCGGGCTACGAGCAGTACTTC. The encoded protein is CASSRGSGPGYEQYF.

The chain joins TRBV10-2 to TRBJ1-1; the D is unclear. V was trimmed by 7 bases and J by 0 bases, leaving 6 bases between them. CDR1 WSHSY and CDR2 SAAADI come from the germline V gene. This CDR3 region has 12 residues. CDR3 sequence reads: CASKGLNTEAFF. CDR3 sequence (DNA): TGCGCCAGCAAGGGCCTGAACACTGAAGCTTTCTTT.

The rearrangement links TRBV6-6 to TRBJ1-1; no reliable D call. CDR3 size: 14 residues. Germline V gene sequence: CDR1 MNHNY, CDR2 SVGAGI (reference sequence). Trimming shortened V by 2 bases and J by 3 bases, and 10 bases separated the two germline ends. The DNA for the CDR3 is TGTGCCAGCAGTTACGTAGCCGGGTACACTGAAGCTTTCTTT. Translating it yields CASSYVAGYTEAFF.

The J gene is TRBJ2-7, the V gene TRBV19; a possible D gene is TRBD2 (6 bases). This CDR3 spans 15 amino acids. Looked up from germline, CDR1 is LNHDA and CDR2 is SQIVND (reference sequence). Between the trimmed V and J ends, which lost 5 bases and 3 bases, there was a span of 17 bases. CDR3 sequence (DNA): TGTGCCAGTAGTCCTATCGGTCGGGAGAGCTACGAGCAGTACTTC. As protein: CASSPIGRESYEQYF.

The V and J genes are TRBV7-9 and TRBJ2-7; D could derive from TRBD1 or TRBD2 (5 bases each). The germline V gene has CDR1 SEHNR and CDR2 FQNEAQ (reference sequence). V lost 5 bases and J lost 2, with 13 bases in between. The CDR3 is 14 amino acids. The CDR3 reads CASSGGTHPYEQYF. As DNA, the CDR3 is TGTGCCAGCAGCGGGGGTACCCATCCCTACGAGCAGTACTTC.

This chain joins TRBV7-2 and TRBJ1-5; 8 nucleotides line up with TRBD1. V gave up 3 bases and J gave up 7 bases; unmatched junction bases: 8. This CDR3 spans 15 amino acids. Looked up from germline, CDR1 is SGHTA and CDR2 is FQGNSA. The CDR3: CASSFWDRSEQPQHF. CDR3 sequence (DNA): TGTGCCAGCAGCTTCTGGGACAGGTCAGAACAGCCCCAGCATTTT.

About this clone itself: Other DNA variants within this sample encode the same CDR3. The rearrangement joins TRBV27 to TRBJ2-5, with a possible D match to TRBD2 (5 bases). The tail of the sequence fits TRBJ2-7 better, so the J call may be wrong. Looked up from germline, CDR1 is MNHEY and CDR2 is SMNVEV (reference sequence). The CDR3 covers 13 residues. The CDR3 is CASSPGSSYEQYF. The CDR3 DNA sequence: TGTGCCAGCAGTCCGGGATCTTCCTACGAGCAGTACTTC.

The chain combines TRBV2 with TRBJ2-5, with D possibly being TRBD1 or TRBD2 (5 bases each). This CDR3 is 15 amino acids long. V lost 6 bases and J 0 bases, leaving 14 bases between the germline ends. Germline values: CDR1 SNHLY, CDR2 FYNNEI. The CDR3 DNA reads TGTGCCAGCAGAGCCGAGAGGGGTAACCAAGAGACCCAGTACTTC. As protein: CASRAERGNQETQYF. Full variable domain (outside the CDR3, taken from reference TRBV2 and TRBJ2-5): EPEVTQTPSHQVTQMGQEVILRCVPISNHLYFYWYRQILGQKVEFLVSFYNNEISEKSEIFDDQFSVERPDGSNFTLKIRSTKLEDSAMYFCASRAERGNQETQYFGPGTRLLVL.

A single count supports this clone. The V and J genes are TRBV7-6 and TRBJ1-1, with D possibly TRBD1 on 5 matching bases. V lost 2 bases, J lost 0 bases, and 10 bases lay in between. The germline V gene encodes CDR1 SGHVS and CDR2 FNYEAQ. The CDR3 extends over 15 amino acids. CDR3 nucleotide sequence: TGTGCCAGCAGCTTACTGCAGGGCGTGAACACTGAAGCTTTCTTT. It is translated as CASSLLQGVNTEAFF.

This sequence joins TRBV7-4 and TRBJ2-3; no definite D call. V gave up 5 bases and J gave up 5 bases, with 5 bases separating them. CDR1 and CDR2 (germline): SGHVT, SQSDAQ. This CDR3 has 11 amino acids. The chain's CDR3 is CASSALDTQYF. The CDR3 DNA reads as TGTGCCAGCAGCGCCCTAGATACGCAGTATTTT.